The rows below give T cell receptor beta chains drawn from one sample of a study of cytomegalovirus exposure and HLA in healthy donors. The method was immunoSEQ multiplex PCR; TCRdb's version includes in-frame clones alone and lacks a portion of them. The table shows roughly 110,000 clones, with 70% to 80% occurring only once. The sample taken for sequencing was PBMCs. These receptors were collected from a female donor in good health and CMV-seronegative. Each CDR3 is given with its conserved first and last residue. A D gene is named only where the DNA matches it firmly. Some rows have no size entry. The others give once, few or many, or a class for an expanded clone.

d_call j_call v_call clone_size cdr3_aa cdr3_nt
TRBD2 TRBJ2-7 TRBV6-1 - CASSLRAGGLYEQYF TGTGCCAGCAGCCTTCGGGCGGGGGGGCTCTACGAGCAGTACTTC
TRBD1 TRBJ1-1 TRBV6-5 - CASSYTSGQGEAFF TGTGCCAGCAGTTATACTTCGGGACAGGGAGAAGCTTTCTTT
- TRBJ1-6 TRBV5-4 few CASSSTGSPLHF TGTGCCAGCAGCTCGACGGGATCACCCCTCCACTTT
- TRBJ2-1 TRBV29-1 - CSGTQVNEQFF TGCAGCGGCACACAAGTCAATGAGCAGTTCTTC
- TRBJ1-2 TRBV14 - CASSQTGVGYGYTF TGTGCCAGCAGCCAAACGGGGGTGGGCTATGGCTACACCTTC
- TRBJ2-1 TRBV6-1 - CASSEAGVYGGISYNEQFF TGTGCCAGCAGTGAAGCGGGAGTATATGGGGGGATCTCCTACAATGAGCAGTTCTTC
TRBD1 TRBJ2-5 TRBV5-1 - CASSMLGQGQETQYF TGCGCCAGCAGCATGTTGGGACAGGGCCAAGAGACCCAGTACTTC
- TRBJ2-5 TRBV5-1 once CASSYTGSGQETQYF TGCGCCAGCAGCTATACAGGGTCGGGGCAAGAGACCCAGTACTTC
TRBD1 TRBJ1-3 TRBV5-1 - CASSSSPATGGRNTIYF TGCGCCAGCAGCTCAAGCCCTGCGACAGGGGGCCGAAACACCATATATTTT
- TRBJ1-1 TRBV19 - CASAPQGVTEAFF TGTGCCAGTGCCCCCCAAGGGGTCACTGAAGCTTTCTTT
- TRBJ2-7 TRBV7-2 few CASSLVQGPYEQYF TGTGCCAGCAGCTTAGTTCAGGGTCCCTACGAGCAGTACTTC
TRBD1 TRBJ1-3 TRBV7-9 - CASSLDRFSGNTIYF TGTGCCAGCAGCTTGGACAGGTTCTCTGGAAACACCATATATTTT
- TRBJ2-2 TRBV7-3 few CASSFSTGAGELFF TGTGCCAGCAGCTTTTCTACAGGCGCCGGGGAGCTGTTTTTT
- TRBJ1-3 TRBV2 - CASSEQGTGNTIYF TGTGCCAGCAGTGAGCAGGGAACTGGAAACACCATATATTTT
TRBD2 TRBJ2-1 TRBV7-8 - CASSLLAGTNEQFF TGTGCCAGCAGCTTACTAGCGGGGACTAATGAGCAGTTCTTC
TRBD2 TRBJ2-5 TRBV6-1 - CASSPDGGYQETQYF TGTGCCAGCAGTCCCGACGGGGGGTATCAAGAGACCCAGTACTTC
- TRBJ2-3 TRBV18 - CASSLDNPDTQYF TGTGCCAGCTCCCTGGACAATCCAGATACGCAGTATTTT
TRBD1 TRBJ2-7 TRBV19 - CASSIRAGTDSYEQYF TGTGCCAGTAGTATCAGAGCCGGGACAGACTCCTACGAGCAGTACTTC
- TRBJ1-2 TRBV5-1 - CASSQGRGYTF TGCGCCAGCAGCCAAGGGAGGGGCTACACCTTC
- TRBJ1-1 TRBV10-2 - CASSDLRTRLGNTEAFF TGCGCCAGCAGTGATTTAAGGACACGGCTTGGGAACACTGAAGCTTTCTTT
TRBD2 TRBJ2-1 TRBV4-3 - CASSLSISGRDNEQFF TGCGCCAGCAGCCTTTCGATTAGCGGGCGCGACAATGAGCAGTTCTTC
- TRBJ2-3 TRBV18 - CASSPSGASTDTQYF TGTGCCAGCTCACCTTCAGGCGCTAGCACAGATACGCAGTATTTT
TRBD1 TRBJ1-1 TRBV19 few CASGQGFTNTEAFF TGTGCCAGCGGACAGGGTTTTACGAACACTGAAGCTTTCTTT
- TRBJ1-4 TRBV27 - CASSLTGRVEKLFF TGTGCCAGCAGTTTGACAGGAAGGGTCGAAAAACTGTTTTTT
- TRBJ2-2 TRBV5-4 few CASSLREDTGELFF TGTGCCAGCAGCTTGAGGGAGGACACCGGGGAGCTGTTTTTT
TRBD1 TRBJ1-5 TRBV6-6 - CASSDEQGYNQPQHF TGTGCCAGCAGCGACGAACAGGGGTACAATCAGCCCCAGCATTTT
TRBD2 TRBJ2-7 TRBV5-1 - CASKGLAEEEQYF TGCGCCAGCAAAGGACTAGCAGAAGAAGAGCAGTACTTC
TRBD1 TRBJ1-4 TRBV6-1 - CASSGQGVEKLFF TGTGCCAGCAGTGGGCAGGGGGTTGAAAAACTGTTTTTT
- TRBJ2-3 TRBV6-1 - CASSFNGGTDTQYF TGTGCCAGCAGTTTCAACGGGGGCACAGATACGCAGTATTTT
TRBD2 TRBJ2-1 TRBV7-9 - CALTGTSSYNEQFF TGTGCCCTGACCGGGACTAGCAGTTACAATGAGCAGTTCTTC
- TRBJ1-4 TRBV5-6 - CASSPQGSEKLFF TGTGCCAGCAGCCCACAGGGTAGTGAAAAACTGTTTTTT
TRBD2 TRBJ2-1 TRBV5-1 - CASSELTSGDGAEQFF TGCGCCAGCAGCGAGCTCACTAGCGGGGACGGGGCTGAGCAGTTCTTC
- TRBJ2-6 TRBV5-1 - CASSLGPGLGGANVLTF TGCGCCAGCAGCCTCGGGCCGGGGTTGGGTGGGGCCAACGTCCTGACTTTC
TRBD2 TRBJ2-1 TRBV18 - CASSPMSGTSQNEQFF TGTGCCAGCTCACCAATGTCGGGGACTAGCCAAAATGAGCAGTTCTTC
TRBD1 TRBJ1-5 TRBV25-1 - CARTGGGNQPQHF TGTGCCAGGACAGGGGGTGGCAATCAGCCCCAGCATTTT
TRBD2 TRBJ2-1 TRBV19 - CASSIVAGLSYNEQFF TGTGCCAGTAGTATTGTAGCGGGGCTCTCCTACAATGAGCAGTTCTTC